This T cell receptor (beta chain) was documented in a study of blood T cell repertoires in COVID-19. The overall study: Researchers got acute and convalescent COVID-19 samples from the United States, Italy and Spain.

Per the original data handling: Quantification of nucleated cells was approximated via reference gene primer amplification. Clones were sequenced by immunoSEQ multiplex PCR, and TCRdb holds only the in-frame ones, with some missing. The DNA gave D and trimming, while V, J and clone size come from that table. The sample has about 240,000 clones; about 90% are singletons. The CDR3 contains 14 residues. Germline CDR1 is SGDLS and CDR2 is YYNGEE. Trimming took off 2 bases at V and 5 bases at J, with 14 bases between the two ends. On this clone itself: This specimen includes other DNA sequences encoding the same CDR3.

This sequence originates from a man aged 60-69 years with acute or convalescent COVID-19. V usage is TRBV9 and J usage is TRBJ2-7, with D possibly matching TRBD2 (6 bases). The sample was peripheral blood. CDR3 in amino acids: CASSVSGRTHEQYF. CDR3 DNA sequence: TGTGCCAGCAGCGTTAGCGGAAGAACCCACGAGCAGTACTTC.